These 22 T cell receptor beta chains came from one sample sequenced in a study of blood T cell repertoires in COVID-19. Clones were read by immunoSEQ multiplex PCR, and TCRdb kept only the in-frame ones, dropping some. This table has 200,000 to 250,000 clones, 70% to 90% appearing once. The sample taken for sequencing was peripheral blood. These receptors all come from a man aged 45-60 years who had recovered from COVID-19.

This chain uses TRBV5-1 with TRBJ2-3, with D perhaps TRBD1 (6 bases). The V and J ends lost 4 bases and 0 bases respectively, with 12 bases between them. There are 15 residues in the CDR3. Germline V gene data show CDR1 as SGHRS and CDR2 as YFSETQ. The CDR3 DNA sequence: TGCGCCAGCAGCATAGGGACAATTAGCACAGATACGCAGTATTTT. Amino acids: CASSIGTISTDTQYF. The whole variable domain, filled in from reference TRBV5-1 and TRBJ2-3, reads KAGVTQTPRYLIKTRGQQVTLSCSPISGHRSVSWYQQTPGQGLQFLFEYFSETQRNKGNFPGRFSGRQFSNSRSEMNVSTLELGDSALYLCASSIGTISTDTQYFGPGTRLTVL.

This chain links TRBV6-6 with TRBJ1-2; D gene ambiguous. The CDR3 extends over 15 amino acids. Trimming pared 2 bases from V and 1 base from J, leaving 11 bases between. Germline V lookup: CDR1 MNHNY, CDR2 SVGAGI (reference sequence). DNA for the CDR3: TGTGCCAGCAGTTACGGTTCGGACTATAACTATGGCTACACCTTC. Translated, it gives CASSYGSDYNYGYTF.

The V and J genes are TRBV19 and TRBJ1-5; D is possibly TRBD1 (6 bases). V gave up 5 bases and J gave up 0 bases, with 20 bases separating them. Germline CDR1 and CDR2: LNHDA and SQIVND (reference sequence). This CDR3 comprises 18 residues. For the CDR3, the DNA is TGTGCCAGTAGTCACAGGGCACTAAGGGTATATAGCAATCAGCCCCAGCATTTT. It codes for CASSHRALRVYSNQPQHF. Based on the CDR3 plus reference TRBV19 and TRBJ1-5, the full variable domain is DGGITQSPKYLFRKEGQNVTLSCEQNLNHDAMYWYRQDPGQGLRLIYYSQIVNDFQKGDIAEGYSVSREKKESFPLTVTSAQKNPTAFYLCASSHRALRVYSNQPQHFGDGTRLSIL.

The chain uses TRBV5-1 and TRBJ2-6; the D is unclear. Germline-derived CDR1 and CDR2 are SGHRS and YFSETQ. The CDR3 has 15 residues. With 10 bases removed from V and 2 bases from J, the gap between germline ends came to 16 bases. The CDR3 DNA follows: TGCGCCTCAAAGCTTGGAGTTGCTGGGGCCAACGTCCTGACTTTC. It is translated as CASKLGVAGANVLTF. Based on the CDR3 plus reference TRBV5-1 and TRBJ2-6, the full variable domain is KAGVTQTPRYLIKTRGQQVTLSCSPISGHRSVSWYQQTPGQGLQFLFEYFSETQRNKGNFPGRFSGRQFSNSRSEMNVSTLELGDSALYLCASKLGVAGANVLTFGAGSRLTVL.

The CDR3 reads CASTSGGANTEAFF. CDR3 DNA sequence: TGTGCCAGTACCTCAGGGGGTGCGAACACTGAAGCTTTCTTT. V gene TRBV19 combines with J gene TRBJ1-1, with 7 bases matching TRBD1. V lost 7 bases, J lost 1 base, and 6 bases stayed unmatched. This CDR3 region has 14 residues. Germline V gene sequence: CDR1 LNHDA, CDR2 SQIVND (reference sequence).

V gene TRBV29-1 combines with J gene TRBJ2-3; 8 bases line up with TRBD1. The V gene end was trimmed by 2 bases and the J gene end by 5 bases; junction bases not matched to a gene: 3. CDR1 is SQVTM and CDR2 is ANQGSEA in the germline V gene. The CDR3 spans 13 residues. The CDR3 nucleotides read TGCAGCGTTGAACAGGGGGCCGGAGATACGCAGTATTTT. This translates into CSVEQGAGDTQYF.

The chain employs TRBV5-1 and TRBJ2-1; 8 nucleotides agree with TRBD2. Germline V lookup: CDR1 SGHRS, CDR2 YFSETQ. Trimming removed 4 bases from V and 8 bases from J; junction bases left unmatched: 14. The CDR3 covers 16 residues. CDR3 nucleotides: TGCGCCAGCAGCCTCCGAGGGGCGGGAGGCGTCCATGAGCAGTTCTTC. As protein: CASSLRGAGGVHEQFF.

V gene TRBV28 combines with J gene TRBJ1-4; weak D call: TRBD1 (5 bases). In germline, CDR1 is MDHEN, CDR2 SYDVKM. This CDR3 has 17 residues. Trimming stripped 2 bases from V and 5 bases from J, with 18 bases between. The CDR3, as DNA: TGTGCCAGCAGTTTACACGGCCCAGGGAGGTGGAATGAAAAACTGTTTTTT. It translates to CASSLHGPGRWNEKLFF.

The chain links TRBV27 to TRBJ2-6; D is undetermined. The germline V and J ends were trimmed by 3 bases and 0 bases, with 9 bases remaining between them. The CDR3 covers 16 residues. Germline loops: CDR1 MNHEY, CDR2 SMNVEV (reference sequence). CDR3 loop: CASSFSRNSGANVLTF. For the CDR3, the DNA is TGTGCCAGCAGTTTTTCGCGCAACTCTGGGGCCAACGTCCTGACTTTC.

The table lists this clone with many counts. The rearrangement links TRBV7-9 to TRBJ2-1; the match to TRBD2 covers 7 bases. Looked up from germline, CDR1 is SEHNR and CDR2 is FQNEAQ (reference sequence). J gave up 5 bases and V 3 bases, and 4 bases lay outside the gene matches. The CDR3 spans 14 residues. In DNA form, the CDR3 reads TGTGCCAGCAGCTTCCTAGCGGTCCACAATGAGCAGTTCTTC. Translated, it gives CASSFLAVHNEQFF. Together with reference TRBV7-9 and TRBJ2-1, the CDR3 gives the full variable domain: DTGVSQNPRHKITKRGQNVTFRCDPISEHNRLYWYRQTLGQGPEFLTYFQNEAQLEKSRLLSDRFSAERPKGSFSTLEIQRTEQGDSAMYLCASSFLAVHNEQFFGPGTRLTVL.

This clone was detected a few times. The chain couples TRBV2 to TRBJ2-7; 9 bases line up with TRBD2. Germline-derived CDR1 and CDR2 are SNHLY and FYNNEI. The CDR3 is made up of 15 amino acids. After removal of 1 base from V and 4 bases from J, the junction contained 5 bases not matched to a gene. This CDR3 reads CASSEGGRVGYEQYF. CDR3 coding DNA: TGTGCCAGCAGTGAAGGCGGGAGGGTAGGGTACGAGCAGTACTTC.

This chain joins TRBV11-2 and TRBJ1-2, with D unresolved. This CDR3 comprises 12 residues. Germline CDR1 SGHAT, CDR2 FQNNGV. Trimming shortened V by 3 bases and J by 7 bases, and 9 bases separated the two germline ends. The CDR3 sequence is CASSFPNGGYTF. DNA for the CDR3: TGTGCCAGCAGCTTCCCTAACGGTGGCTACACCTTC.

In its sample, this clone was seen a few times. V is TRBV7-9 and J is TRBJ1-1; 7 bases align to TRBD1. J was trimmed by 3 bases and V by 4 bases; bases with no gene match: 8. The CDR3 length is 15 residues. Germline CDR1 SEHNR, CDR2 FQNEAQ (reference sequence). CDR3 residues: CASSWDSRKYTEAFF. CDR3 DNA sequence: TGTGCCAGCAGCTGGGACAGTCGAAAATACACTGAAGCTTTCTTT.

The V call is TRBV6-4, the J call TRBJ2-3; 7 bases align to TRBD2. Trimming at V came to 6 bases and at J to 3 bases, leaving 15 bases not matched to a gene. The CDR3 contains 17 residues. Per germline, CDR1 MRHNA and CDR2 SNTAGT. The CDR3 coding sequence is TGTGCCAGCAGCCCAATAGGGGCGGGAGCGAGGACAGATACGCAGTATTTT. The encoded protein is CASSPIGAGARTDTQYF.

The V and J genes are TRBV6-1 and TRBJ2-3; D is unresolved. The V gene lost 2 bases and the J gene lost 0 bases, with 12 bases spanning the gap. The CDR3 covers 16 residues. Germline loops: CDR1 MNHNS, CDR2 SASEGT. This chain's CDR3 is CASSEKWATSTDTQYF. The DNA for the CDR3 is TGTGCCAGCAGTGAAAAGTGGGCTACTAGCACAGATACGCAGTATTTT.

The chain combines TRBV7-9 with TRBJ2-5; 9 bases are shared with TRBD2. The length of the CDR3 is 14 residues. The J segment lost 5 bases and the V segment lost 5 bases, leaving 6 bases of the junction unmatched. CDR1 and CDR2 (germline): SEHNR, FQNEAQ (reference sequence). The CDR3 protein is CASSPSGGLETQYF. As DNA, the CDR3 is TGTGCCAGCAGCCCGAGCGGGGGGCTGGAGACCCAGTACTTC.

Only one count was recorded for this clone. CDR3 amino acids: CASSPLPSGNTGELFF. The CDR3 DNA reads as TGTGCCAGCTCACCCCTTCCTAGCGGGAACACCGGGGAGCTGTTTTTT. The chain combines TRBV18 with TRBJ2-2; 7 bases map to TRBD2. This CDR3 is built from 16 residues. The trim removed 3 bases at V and 1 base at J, leaving 5 bases unmatched. Per the germline V gene, CDR1 is KGHSH and CDR2 is LQKENI.

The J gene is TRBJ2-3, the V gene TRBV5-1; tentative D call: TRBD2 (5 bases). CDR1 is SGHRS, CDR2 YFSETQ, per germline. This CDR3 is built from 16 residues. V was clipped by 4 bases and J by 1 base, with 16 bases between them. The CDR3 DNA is TGCGCCAGCAGCCTCAGATTTACCGGGGGCACAGATACGCAGTATTTT. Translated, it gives CASSLRFTGGTDTQYF. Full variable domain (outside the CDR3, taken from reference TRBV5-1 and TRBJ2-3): KAGVTQTPRYLIKTRGQQVTLSCSPISGHRSVSWYQQTPGQGLQFLFEYFSETQRNKGNFPGRFSGRQFSNSRSEMNVSTLELGDSALYLCASSLRFTGGTDTQYFGPGTRLTVL.

The CDR3 DNA is TGTGCCAGTTCCGGGAGGGAAAAAGAGACCCAGTACTTC. As protein: CASSGREKETQYF. The chain couples TRBV19 to TRBJ2-5, with 8 bases lining up with TRBD2. V shed 8 bases, J shed 3 bases, and the junction held 5 bases outside the gene matches. This CDR3 has 13 amino acids. The germline CDR1 and CDR2 sequences are LNHDA and SQIVND (reference sequence). Complete variable domain (other parts from reference TRBV19 and TRBJ2-5): DGGITQSPKYLFRKEGQNVTLSCEQNLNHDAMYWYRQDPGQGLRLIYYSQIVNDFQKGDIAEGYSVSREKKESFPLTVTSAQKNPTAFYLCASSGREKETQYFGPGTRLLVL.

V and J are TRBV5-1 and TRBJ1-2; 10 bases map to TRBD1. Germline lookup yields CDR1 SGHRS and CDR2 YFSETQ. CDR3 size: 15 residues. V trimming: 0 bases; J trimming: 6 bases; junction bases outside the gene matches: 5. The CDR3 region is CASSLGDRGLHGYTF. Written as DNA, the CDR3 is TGCGCCAGCAGCTTGGGAGACAGGGGGCTGCATGGCTACACCTTC.

CDR3 nucleotide sequence: TGTGCCAGCAGCCAAAGTTCAGGGGTTAACAATGAGCAGTTCTTC. Translated, it gives CASSQSSGVNNEQFF. The chain joins TRBV3-1 (or the pseudogene TRBV3-2) to TRBJ2-1, with D possibly matching TRBD1 (6 bases). The germline gives CDR1 LGHDT, CDR2 YNNKEL (reference sequence). This CDR3 contains 15 residues. Trimming left V 2 bases short and J 5 bases short, with 13 bases between.

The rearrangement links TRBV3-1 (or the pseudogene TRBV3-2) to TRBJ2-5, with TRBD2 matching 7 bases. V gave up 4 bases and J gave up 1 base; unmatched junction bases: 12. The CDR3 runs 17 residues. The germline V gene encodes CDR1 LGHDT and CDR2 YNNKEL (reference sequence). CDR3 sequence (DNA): TGTGCCAGCAGCCGAAGGTCGACGGGAGGCCTCCAAGAGACCCAGTACTTC. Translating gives CASSRRSTGGLQETQYF.